This TCR beta chain was retrieved from a study of T cell changes during pregnancy in multiple sclerosis. The protocol was immunoSEQ multiplex PCR, while the TCRdb copy is restricted to in-frame clones and leaves out a portion. Here the sample spans about 77,000 clones, about nine tenths being singletons. The CDR3 contains 13 residues. In germline, CDR1 is MNHEY, CDR2 SVGAGI. V was pared by 5 bases and J by 4 bases, with 11 bases between. This chain links TRBV6-5 with TRBJ1-1, with a weak D call TRBD1 (5 bases). The specimen was peripheral blood, collected before pregnancy. The TCR comes from a female donor with multiple sclerosis, enrolled in a pregnancy study. In DNA, the CDR3 is TGTGCCAGCAGTCGACAGCCACTCACTGAAGCTTTCTTT. Its translation is CASSRQPLTEAFF.